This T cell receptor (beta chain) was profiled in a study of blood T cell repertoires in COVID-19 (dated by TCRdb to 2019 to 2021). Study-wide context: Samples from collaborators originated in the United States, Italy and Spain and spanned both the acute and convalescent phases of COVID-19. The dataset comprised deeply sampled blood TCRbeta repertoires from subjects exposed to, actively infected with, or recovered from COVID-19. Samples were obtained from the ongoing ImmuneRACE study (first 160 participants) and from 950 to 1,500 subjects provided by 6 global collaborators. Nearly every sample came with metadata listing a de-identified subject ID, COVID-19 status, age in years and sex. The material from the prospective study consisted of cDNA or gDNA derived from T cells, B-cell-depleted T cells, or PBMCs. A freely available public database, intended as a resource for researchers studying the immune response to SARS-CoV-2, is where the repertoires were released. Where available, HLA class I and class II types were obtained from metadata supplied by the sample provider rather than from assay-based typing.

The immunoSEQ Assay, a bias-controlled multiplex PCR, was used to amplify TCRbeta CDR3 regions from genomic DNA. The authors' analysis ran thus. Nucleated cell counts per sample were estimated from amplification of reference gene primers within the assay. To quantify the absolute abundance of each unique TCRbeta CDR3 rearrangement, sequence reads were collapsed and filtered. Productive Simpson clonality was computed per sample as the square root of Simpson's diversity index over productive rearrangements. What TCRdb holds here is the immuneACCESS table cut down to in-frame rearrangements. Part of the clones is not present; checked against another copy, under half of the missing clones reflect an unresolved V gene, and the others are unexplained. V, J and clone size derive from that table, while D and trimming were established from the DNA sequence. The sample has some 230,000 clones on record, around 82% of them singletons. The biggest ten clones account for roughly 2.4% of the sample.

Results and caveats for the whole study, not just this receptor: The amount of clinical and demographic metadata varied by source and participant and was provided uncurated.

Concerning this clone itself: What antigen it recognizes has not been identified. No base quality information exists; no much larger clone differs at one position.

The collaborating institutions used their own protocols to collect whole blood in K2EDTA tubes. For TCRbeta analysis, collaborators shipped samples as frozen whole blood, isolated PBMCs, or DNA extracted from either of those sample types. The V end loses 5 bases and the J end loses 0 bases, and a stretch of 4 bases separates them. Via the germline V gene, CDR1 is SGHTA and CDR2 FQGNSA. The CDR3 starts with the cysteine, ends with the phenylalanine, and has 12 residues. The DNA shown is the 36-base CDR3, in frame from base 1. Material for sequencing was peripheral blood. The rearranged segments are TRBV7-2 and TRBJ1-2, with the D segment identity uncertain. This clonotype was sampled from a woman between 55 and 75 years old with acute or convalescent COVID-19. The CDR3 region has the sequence CASSQTNYGYTF. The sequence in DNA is TGTGCCAGCAGCCAGACTAACTATGGCTACACCTTC.